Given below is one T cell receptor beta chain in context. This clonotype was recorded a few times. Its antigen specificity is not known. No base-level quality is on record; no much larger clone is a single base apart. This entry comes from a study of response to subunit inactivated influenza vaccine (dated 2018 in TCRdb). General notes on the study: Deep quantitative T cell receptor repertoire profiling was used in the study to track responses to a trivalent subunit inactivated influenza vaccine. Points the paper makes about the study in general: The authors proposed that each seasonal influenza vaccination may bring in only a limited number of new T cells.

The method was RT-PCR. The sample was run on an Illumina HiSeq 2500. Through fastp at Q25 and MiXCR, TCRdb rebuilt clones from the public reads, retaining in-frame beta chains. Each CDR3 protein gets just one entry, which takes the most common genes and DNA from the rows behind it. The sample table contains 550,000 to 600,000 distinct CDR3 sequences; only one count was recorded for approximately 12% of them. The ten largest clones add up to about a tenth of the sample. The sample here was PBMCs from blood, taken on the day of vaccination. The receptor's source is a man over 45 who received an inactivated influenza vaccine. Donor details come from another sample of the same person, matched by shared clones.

CDR3 protein: CASSHGTSGANTQYF. At the DNA level, the sequence is TGCGCCAGCAGCCACGGGACTAGCGGGGCCAATACGCAGTATTTT. The chain joins TRBV4-3 to TRBJ2-3; 13 central bases correspond to TRBD2. For CDR1 and CDR2, the germline V gene lists LGHNA and YSLEER. From the cysteine through the phenylalanine, the CDR3 covers 15 amino acids. Of all the DNA, just the CDR3 is kept, 45 bases in frame from base 1. V is pruned by 3 bases and J by 7 bases, leaving 4 bases of the junction without a gene match.